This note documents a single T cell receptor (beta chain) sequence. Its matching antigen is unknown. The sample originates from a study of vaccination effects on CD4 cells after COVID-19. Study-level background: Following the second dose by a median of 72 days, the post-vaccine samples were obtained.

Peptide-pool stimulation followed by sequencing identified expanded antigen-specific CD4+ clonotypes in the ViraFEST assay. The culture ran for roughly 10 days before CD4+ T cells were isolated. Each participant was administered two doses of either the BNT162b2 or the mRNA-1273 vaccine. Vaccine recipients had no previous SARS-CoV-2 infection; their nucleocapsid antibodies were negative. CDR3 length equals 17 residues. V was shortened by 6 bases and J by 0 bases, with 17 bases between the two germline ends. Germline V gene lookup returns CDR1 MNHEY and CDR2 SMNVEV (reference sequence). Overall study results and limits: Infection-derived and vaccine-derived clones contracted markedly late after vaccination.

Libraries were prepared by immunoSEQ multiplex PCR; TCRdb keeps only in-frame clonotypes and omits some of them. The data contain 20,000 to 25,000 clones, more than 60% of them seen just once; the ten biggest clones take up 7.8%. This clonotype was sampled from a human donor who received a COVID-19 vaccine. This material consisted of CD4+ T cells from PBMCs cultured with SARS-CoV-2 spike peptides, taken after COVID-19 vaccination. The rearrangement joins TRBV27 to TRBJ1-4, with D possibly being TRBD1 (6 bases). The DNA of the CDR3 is TGTGCCAGCAGCCAAGCGCTGGACAGTGCAACTAATGAAAAACTGTTTTTT. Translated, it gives CASSQALDSATNEKLFF.